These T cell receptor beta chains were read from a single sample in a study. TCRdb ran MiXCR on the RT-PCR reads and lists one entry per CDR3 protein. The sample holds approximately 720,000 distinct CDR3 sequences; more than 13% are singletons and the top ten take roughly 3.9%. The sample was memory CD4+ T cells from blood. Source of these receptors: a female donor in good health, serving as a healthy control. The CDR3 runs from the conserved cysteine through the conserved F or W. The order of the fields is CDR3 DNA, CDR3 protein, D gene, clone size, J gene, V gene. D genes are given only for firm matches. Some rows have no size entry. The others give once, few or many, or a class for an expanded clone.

cdr3_nt: TGCAGTGCTAGTCGGGGGCCGGCGAACACTGAAGCTTTCTTT
cdr3_aa: CSASRGPANTEAFF
d_call: .
clone_size: .
j_call: TRBJ1-1
v_call: TRBV20-1

cdr3_nt: TGCGCCAGCAGCCAAGAACAGGGGCCCAATGAAAAACTGTTTTTT
cdr3_aa: CASSQEQGPNEKLFF
d_call: TRBD1
clone_size: .
j_call: TRBJ1-4
v_call: TRBV4-3

cdr3_nt: TGCAGTGCTAGAGCGGGAGGAGCAACCGGGGAGCTGTTTTTT
cdr3_aa: CSARAGGATGELFF
d_call: TRBD2
clone_size: few
j_call: TRBJ2-2
v_call: TRBV20-1

cdr3_nt: TGTGCCAGCAGGCCAAGTGCGGGAAGCTACACAGATACGCAGTATTTT
cdr3_aa: CASRPSAGSYTDTQYF
d_call: .
clone_size: .
j_call: TRBJ2-3
v_call: TRBV5-4

cdr3_nt: TGTGCCAGCAGATCCGGGACAGGGTGGAGTGAAGCTTTCTTT
cdr3_aa: CASRSGTGWSEAFF
d_call: TRBD1
clone_size: few
j_call: TRBJ1-1
v_call: TRBV6-1

cdr3_nt: TGTGCCAGCAGTCGGGGGGGGACGGAGAACACTGAAGCTTTCTTT
cdr3_aa: CASSRGGTENTEAFF
d_call: .
clone_size: .
j_call: TRBJ1-1
v_call: TRBV6-5

cdr3_nt: TGTGCCAGCTCAAGGGCAGTGGGGAATTCACCCCTCCACTTT
cdr3_aa: CASSRAVGNSPLHF
d_call: .
clone_size: few
j_call: TRBJ1-6
v_call: TRBV18

cdr3_nt: TGTGCCACCCCTGGGACAGTTACCTATGGCTACACCTTC
cdr3_aa: CATPGTVTYGYTF
d_call: TRBD1
clone_size: few
j_call: TRBJ1-2
v_call: TRBV24-1

cdr3_nt: TGTGCCAGCAGTTTGTCCTCAGGGGCGGGGGGTGAAGCTTTCTTT
cdr3_aa: CASSLSSGAGGEAFF
d_call: .
clone_size: .
j_call: TRBJ1-1
v_call: TRBV28

cdr3_nt: TGTGCCAGCAGCCAACTAGCCGCAACGGGGGAGCTGTTTTTT
cdr3_aa: CASSQLAATGELFF
d_call: .
clone_size: few
j_call: TRBJ2-2
v_call: TRBV3-1

cdr3_nt: TGTGCCAGCAGCTTACACCGAACCCACCATCAGTTCTTC
cdr3_aa: CASSLHRTHHQFF
d_call: .
clone_size: .
j_call: TRBJ2-1
v_call: TRBV11-2

cdr3_nt: TGCGCCAGCAGCCCTCTAGCGGGGGGGCCTTTTGAGCAGTTCTTC
cdr3_aa: CASSPLAGGPFEQFF
d_call: TRBD2
clone_size: .
j_call: TRBJ2-1
v_call: TRBV5-1

cdr3_nt: TGTGCCACGAGGTGGGGGGAAGCTGGAAACACCATATATTTT
cdr3_aa: CATRWGEAGNTIYF
d_call: .
clone_size: few
j_call: TRBJ1-3
v_call: TRBV24-1

cdr3_nt: TGCGCCAGCAGTATGGGGGTACGAGAAGAAAAACTGTTTTTT
cdr3_aa: CASSMGVREEKLFF
d_call: .
clone_size: .
j_call: TRBJ1-4
v_call: TRBV10-2

cdr3_nt: TGTGCCAGCAGCCCCACGGACAGTCTCACTGGAAACACCATATATTTT
cdr3_aa: CASSPTDSLTGNTIYF
d_call: .
clone_size: .
j_call: TRBJ1-3
v_call: TRBV9

cdr3_nt: TGTGCCAGCAGTTTCACCAGAGGGGGAAACACCATATATTTT
cdr3_aa: CASSFTRGGNTIYF
d_call: .
clone_size: few
j_call: TRBJ1-3
v_call: TRBV27

cdr3_nt: TGTGCCAGCACCCAGGGCCCGGCGGGGGGCTACACCTTC
cdr3_aa: CASTQGPAGGYTF
d_call: .
clone_size: once
j_call: TRBJ1-2
v_call: TRBV6-2/TRBV6-3

cdr3_nt: TGTGCCAGCAGCCAGGGGAACAATCAGCCCCAGCATTTT
cdr3_aa: CASSQGNNQPQHF
d_call: .
clone_size: few
j_call: TRBJ1-5
v_call: TRBV7-2

cdr3_nt: TGTGCCATCAGTGAGAGGGGGCCATCCTCCTACAATGAGCAGTTCTTC
cdr3_aa: CAISERGPSSYNEQFF
d_call: TRBD1
clone_size: many
j_call: TRBJ2-1
v_call: TRBV10-3

cdr3_nt: TGTGCTAGTGCCCCAGCCGTCACCCAGGGAATGAACACTGAAGCTTTCTTT
cdr3_aa: CASAPAVTQGMNTEAFF
d_call: .
clone_size: .
j_call: TRBJ1-1
v_call: TRBV12-5

cdr3_nt: TGTGCCACCAGCAGAGAAAAGCGGAACACTGAAGCTTTCTTT
cdr3_aa: CATSREKRNTEAFF
d_call: .
clone_size: many
j_call: TRBJ1-1
v_call: TRBV15

cdr3_nt: TGCGCCAGCAGCCTAGAATCTAGACTAGCGGGAGTAGGGGAGCAGTACTTC
cdr3_aa: CASSLESRLAGVGEQYF
d_call: TRBD2
clone_size: few
j_call: TRBJ2-7
v_call: TRBV4-3

cdr3_nt: TGTGCCAGCTTTATAGACAGGAGGAACACTGAAGCTTTCTTT
cdr3_aa: CASFIDRRNTEAFF
d_call: .
clone_size: .
j_call: TRBJ1-1
v_call: TRBV28

cdr3_nt: TGTGCCAGCAGATCCCGGACCCATAATTCACCCCTCCACTTT
cdr3_aa: CASRSRTHNSPLHF
d_call: .
clone_size: few
j_call: TRBJ1-6
v_call: TRBV5-4

cdr3_nt: TGCGCCAGCAGCCCGGAGACAGGGCGAGATGGCTACACCTTC
cdr3_aa: CASSPETGRDGYTF
d_call: TRBD1
clone_size: many
j_call: TRBJ1-2
v_call: TRBV5-1

cdr3_nt: TGCGCCAGCAGCCAAGATATCGGGGGCTTAGGAGAGACCCAGTACTTC
cdr3_aa: CASSQDIGGLGETQYF
d_call: .
clone_size: few
j_call: TRBJ2-5
v_call: TRBV4-3

cdr3_nt: TGTGCCAGCAGACCTCAGAATCAGGGTGGAGCTTTCTTT
cdr3_aa: CASRPQNQGGAFF
d_call: .
clone_size: many
j_call: TRBJ1-1
v_call: TRBV12-3/TRBV12-4

cdr3_nt: TGTGCCAGCAGTTACTCGAGGTTCGGCGGGGGGGCCGGTAATGAGCAGTTCTTC
cdr3_aa: CASSYSRFGGGAGNEQFF
d_call: TRBD2
clone_size: few
j_call: TRBJ2-1
v_call: TRBV6-2/TRBV6-3

cdr3_nt: TGTGCCAGCAGCCAAGAAGCCAGGGGGCTGGGGGACTATGGCTACACCTTC
cdr3_aa: CASSQEARGLGDYGYTF
d_call: TRBD1
clone_size: .
j_call: TRBJ1-2
v_call: TRBV4-2

cdr3_nt: TGTGCCAGCAGTTTAGCGGACAGTTCGGGGGAGACCCAGTACTTC
cdr3_aa: CASSLADSSGETQYF
d_call: .
clone_size: many
j_call: TRBJ2-5
v_call: TRBV12-3/TRBV12-4

cdr3_nt: TGTGCCAGCAGTGACATAGACTATGGCTACACCTTC
cdr3_aa: CASSDIDYGYTF
d_call: .
clone_size: few
j_call: TRBJ1-2
v_call: TRBV6-1

cdr3_nt: TGTGCCAGCAGCCTGGATCGGGAGGGCCAATACAATGAGCAGTTCTTC
cdr3_aa: CASSLDREGQYNEQFF
d_call: TRBD2
clone_size: .
j_call: TRBJ2-1
v_call: TRBV4-2

cdr3_nt: TGTGCCAGCAGCGCCGGGACAGGAAACTATGGCTACACCTTC
cdr3_aa: CASSAGTGNYGYTF
d_call: TRBD1
clone_size: many
j_call: TRBJ1-2
v_call: TRBV12-3/TRBV12-4

cdr3_nt: TGTGCCAGCAGTACAGGGAACTATGGCTACACCTTC
cdr3_aa: CASSTGNYGYTF
d_call: .
clone_size: many
j_call: TRBJ1-2
v_call: TRBV12-3/TRBV12-4

cdr3_nt: TGTGCCAGCAGCCAAAGGTTTGGATACACTGAAGCTTTCTTT
cdr3_aa: CASSQRFGYTEAFF
d_call: .
clone_size: .
j_call: TRBJ1-1
v_call: TRBV3-1

cdr3_nt: TGTGCCAGCAGCTCAAGCGACCGGCCCTACACTGAAGCTTTCTTT
cdr3_aa: CASSSSDRPYTEAFF
d_call: .
clone_size: .
j_call: TRBJ1-1
v_call: TRBV6-5

cdr3_nt: TGTGCCAGCAGCTTAAGGCTACAGGATTCACCCCTCCACTTT
cdr3_aa: CASSLRLQDSPLHF
d_call: .
clone_size: many
j_call: TRBJ1-6
v_call: TRBV7-2

cdr3_nt: TGTGCCAGCTCACCAGGGGCGCAAAGCCCAGATACGCAGTATTTT
cdr3_aa: CASSPGAQSPDTQYF
d_call: .
clone_size: .
j_call: TRBJ2-3
v_call: TRBV18

cdr3_nt: TGTGCCAGCAGCTTGCCGGGACAGACGTCGATCGGGGCTTTCTTT
cdr3_aa: CASSLPGQTSIGAFF
d_call: TRBD1
clone_size: many
j_call: TRBJ1-1
v_call: TRBV5-6

cdr3_nt: TGCGCCAGCAGCTTGCAGCGCCTCTATGGCTACACCTTC
cdr3_aa: CASSLQRLYGYTF
d_call: .
clone_size: few
j_call: TRBJ1-2
v_call: TRBV5-1

cdr3_nt: TGTGCCAGCAGCCAAGATAGGCAATACGAGCAGTACTTC
cdr3_aa: CASSQDRQYEQYF
d_call: .
clone_size: .
j_call: TRBJ2-7
v_call: TRBV3-1

cdr3_nt: TGCGCCAGCACAGACCCGAGCTCCTACGAGCAGTACTTC
cdr3_aa: CASTDPSSYEQYF
d_call: .
clone_size: many
j_call: TRBJ2-7
v_call: TRBV5-1

cdr3_nt: TGTGCCAGCAGCTTAGTAGGGGGGGTTGAGACCCAGTACTTC
cdr3_aa: CASSLVGGVETQYF
d_call: .
clone_size: .
j_call: TRBJ2-5
v_call: TRBV7-2

cdr3_nt: TGTGCCAGCAACTTGAAGCAGAACACTGAAGCTTTCTTT
cdr3_aa: CASNLKQNTEAFF
d_call: .
clone_size: .
j_call: TRBJ1-1
v_call: TRBV6-1

cdr3_nt: TGCGCCAGCAGCTCCTTAGCGGGAGGGACTGACGAGCAGTACTTC
cdr3_aa: CASSSLAGGTDEQYF
d_call: TRBD2
clone_size: once
j_call: TRBJ2-7
v_call: TRBV5-1

cdr3_nt: TGTGCCAGCAGTTTCCGGGCCTGGGAAGGCTACACCTTC
cdr3_aa: CASSFRAWEGYTF
d_call: .
clone_size: few
j_call: TRBJ1-2
v_call: TRBV12-3/TRBV12-4

cdr3_nt: TGCGCCAGCAGCTTGCGAGGTGGGCCTTGGGAAAACACTGAAGCTTTCTTT
cdr3_aa: CASSLRGGPWENTEAFF
d_call: .
clone_size: many
j_call: TRBJ1-1
v_call: TRBV5-1

cdr3_nt: TGCAGTGCTAGAGATCCAGGGGAGTACGGAAACACCATATATTTT
cdr3_aa: CSARDPGEYGNTIYF
d_call: .
clone_size: .
j_call: TRBJ1-3
v_call: TRBV20-1

cdr3_nt: TGTGCGACCAGGGTAAATGATCAGCCCCAGCATTTT
cdr3_aa: CATRVNDQPQHF
d_call: .
clone_size: .
j_call: TRBJ1-5
v_call: TRBV7-2

cdr3_nt: TGTGCCAGCTCATCTCTTACAGGGGCCTACAATGAGCAGTTCTTC
cdr3_aa: CASSSLTGAYNEQFF
d_call: TRBD1
clone_size: .
j_call: TRBJ2-1
v_call: TRBV18